One sample yielded the 3 T cell receptor beta chains listed below, sequenced in a study of CD8+ T cells in alopecia areata (dated by TCRdb to the late 2010s). Cells from mouse cutaneous lymph nodes were pooled, stained for CD4, CD8alpha, NKG2D, NKG2ACE and other markers, and then sorted on a BD Influx. The library was produced with the immunoSEQ multiplex PCR assay. To provide template for TCR sequencing, every sample had RNA extracted and reverse transcribed into cDNA. TCRdb re-hosts the immuneACCESS table, in-frame sequences only. Its copies lack some clones; in the studies checked, an unresolved V gene accounts for under half of them, and the cause for the rest is not known. For this sample, around 290,000 clones appear and none is a singleton. The top ten clonotypes cover more than 0.95% of the sample. The sample was CD4+ T cells sorted from a lymph node. The receptors were sampled from a C3H/HeJ mouse with alopecia areata. This strain has the MHC haplotype H2-k.

This clone has more than one count but fewer than ten. The gene symbols are mouse symbols. The read stops 4 residues short of the end of the CDR3; the missing end is completed from the germline J gene. At the DNA level, this CDR3 is encoded by other sequences in the same sample as well. The rearrangement joins TRBV13-1 to TRBJ2-3; TRBD2 is a possible D gene (6 bases). The CDR3 has 14 residues. Germline CDR1 NSHNY, CDR2 SYGAGN. With 5 bases removed from V and 0 bases from J, the gap between germline ends came to 10 bases. CDR3 sequence: CASRLWGSAETLYF. CDR3 DNA, as far as it was read: TGTGCCAGCAGACTCTGGGGCAGTGCAGAA.

Concerning this clone itself: Germline and genes here are mouse. The read ends 4 residues shy of where the CDR3 ends; the end is completed using the germline J gene. This specimen includes other DNA sequences encoding the same CDR3. J is TRBJ2-5 and V is TRBV31; 7 nucleotides match TRBD2. The ends lost 1 base at V and 3 bases at J; junction bases unmatched: 4. The CDR3 is made up of 14 amino acids. From germline, CDR1 is GKSSPN and CDR2 SITVG. CDR3 amino acids: CAWSPGGVQDTQYF. The covered CDR3 bases are TGTGCCTGGAGTCCGGGGGGGGTTCAAGAC.

As concerns this clone: Any gene name here is a mouse gene name. Within the sample, other DNA sequences also encode this same CDR3. CDR3 in amino acids: CASSQGGANSDYTF. CDR3 DNA, as far as it was read: TGTGCCAGCAGCCAAGGGGGTGCAAACTCC. This rearrangement joins TRBV5 to TRBJ1-2; D not certain. The observed sequence ends 4 residues before the CDR3 terminus, with the missing tail filled in from the germline J gene. V was pared by 1 base and J by 0 bases, with 6 bases between. CDR1 and CDR2 (germline): LGHNA, YNLKQL (reference sequence). The CDR3 is 14 residues long.